What follows are 10 T cell receptor beta chains derived from one specimen sequenced in a study of cytomegalovirus exposure and HLA in healthy donors. The PCR was carried out with 60 Vbeta primers and 13 Jbeta primers. The method was immunoSEQ multiplex PCR; TCRdb's version includes in-frame clones alone and lacks a portion of them. Here the sample spans around 150,000 clones, roughly 80% being singletons. The source material was PBMCs. Source of these receptors: a female donor in good health and CMV-seronegative.

V gene TRBV7-6 combines with J gene TRBJ2-7; tentatively, D is TRBD1 (5 bases). Germline values: CDR1 SGHVS, CDR2 FNYEAQ. The V end lost 3 bases, the J end lost 3 bases, and 12 bases lay between the germline ends. This CDR3 has 14 amino acids. CDR3 coding DNA: TGTGCCAGCAGCTTCACATATGACAGCTACGAGCAGTACTTC. Translating gives CASSFTYDSYEQYF.

The chain carries TRBV5-1 and TRBJ2-1; 8 bases map to TRBD2. Per germline, CDR1 SGHRS and CDR2 YFSETQ. With 4 bases clipped from V and 4 bases from J, the junction kept 7 bases outside the gene matches. CDR3 length: 15 residues. DNA for the CDR3: TGCGCCAGCAGCGCGACTAGCGCAACTTACAATGAGCAGTTCTTC. This sequence encodes CASSATSATYNEQFF.

The CDR3 sequence: CASSFKTSGSYEQYF. The CDR3 bases are TGTGCCAGCAGCTTCAAAACTAGCGGGTCCTACGAGCAGTACTTC. This chain connects TRBV11-1 to TRBJ2-7, with TRBD2 matching over 9 bases. The CDR3 has 15 amino acids. Per the germline V gene, CDR1 is SGHAT and CDR2 is FQDESV (reference sequence). V trimming: 3 bases; J trimming: 1 base; junction bases outside the gene matches: 4.

J is TRBJ1-1 and V is TRBV6-1; no firm D call. Per germline, CDR1 MNHNS and CDR2 SASEGT. This CDR3 spans 13 amino acids. The ends were cut back, 8 bases at V and 1 base at J, with 11 bases in the middle. This chain's CDR3 is CASGDLGNTEAFF. The CDR3 nucleotides are TGTGCCAGCGGAGACCTCGGGAACACTGAAGCTTTCTTT.

This chain uses TRBV9 with TRBJ1-6; weak D call: TRBD1 (6 bases). Germline V gene sequence: CDR1 SGDLS, CDR2 YYNGEE. Trimming cost V 3 bases and J 8 bases, with 18 bases left between them. The length of the CDR3 is 16 residues. The DNA of the CDR3 is TGTGCCAGCAGCGCTGGGACACCCAGCAATGATTCACCCCTCCACTTT. It specifies CASSAGTPSNDSPLHF.

This clone came up a few times. The V gene is TRBV6-1, the J gene TRBJ2-1; D perhaps matches TRBD1 (5 bases). CDR1 is MNHNS, CDR2 SASEGT, per germline. Deletions cut 4 bases from V and 2 bases from J, with 12 bases between. CDR3 size: 15 residues. The CDR3, as DNA: TGTGCCAGCAGTGGACAGTTTGACCCCTACAATGAGCAGTTCTTC. Translation gives CASSGQFDPYNEQFF.

V and J are TRBV5-1 and TRBJ1-3, with 9 bases fitting TRBD1. Losses at the gene ends were 5 bases for V and 7 bases for J; bases not matched to a gene: 16. The CDR3 runs 17 residues. Germline values: CDR1 SGHRS, CDR2 YFSETQ. The CDR3 DNA reads as TGCGCCAGCAGGGCGGGACAGGGTCACTGGGGTGCGAACACCATATATTTT. Protein product: CASRAGQGHWGANTIYF.

The J gene is TRBJ2-3, the V gene TRBV29-1; 9 bases line up with TRBD1. The CDR3 loop spans 14 amino acids. The germline V gene has CDR1 SQVTM and CDR2 ANQGSEA. Unmatched junction bases numbered 8, after V lost 8 bases and J lost 2 bases. The CDR3 DNA reads as TGCAGCATAGGACAGGGGCCATCCACAGATACGCAGTATTTT. It is translated as CSIGQGPSTDTQYF.

The chain is built from TRBV6-1 and TRBJ2-7; the match to TRBD1 covers 7 bases. Germline-derived CDR1 and CDR2 are MNHNS and SASEGT. The CDR3 consists of 16 residues. The J segment lost 4 bases and the V segment lost 3 bases, leaving 12 bases of the junction unmatched. CDR3 nucleotide sequence: TGTGCCAGCAGTGACATAACGGCCGGGACAGCGTACGAGCAGTACTTC. Residues: CASSDITAGTAYEQYF.

The chain uses TRBV9 and TRBJ1-1; a possible D gene is TRBD1 (6 bases). This CDR3 contains 15 residues. The germline CDR1 and CDR2 sequences are SGDLS and YYNGEE. Trimming pared 1 base from V and 5 bases from J, leaving 15 bases between. In DNA, the CDR3 is TGTGCCAGCAGCGTATCTGTACAGGGAACGACTGAAGCTTTCTTT. Residues: CASSVSVQGTTEAFF.